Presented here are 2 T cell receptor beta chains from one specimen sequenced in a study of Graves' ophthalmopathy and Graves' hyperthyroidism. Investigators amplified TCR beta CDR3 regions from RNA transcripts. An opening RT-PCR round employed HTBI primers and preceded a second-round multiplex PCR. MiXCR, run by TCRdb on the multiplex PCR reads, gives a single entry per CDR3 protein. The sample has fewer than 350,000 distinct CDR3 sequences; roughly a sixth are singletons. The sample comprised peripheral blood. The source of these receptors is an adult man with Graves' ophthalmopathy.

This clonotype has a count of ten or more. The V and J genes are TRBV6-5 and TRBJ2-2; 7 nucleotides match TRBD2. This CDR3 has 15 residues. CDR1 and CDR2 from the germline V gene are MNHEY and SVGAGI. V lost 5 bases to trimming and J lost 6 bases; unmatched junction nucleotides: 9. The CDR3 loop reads CASSLKKTSSGELFF. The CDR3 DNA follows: TGTGCCAGCAGTCTGAAGAAGACTAGCTCCGGGGAGCTGTTTTTT.

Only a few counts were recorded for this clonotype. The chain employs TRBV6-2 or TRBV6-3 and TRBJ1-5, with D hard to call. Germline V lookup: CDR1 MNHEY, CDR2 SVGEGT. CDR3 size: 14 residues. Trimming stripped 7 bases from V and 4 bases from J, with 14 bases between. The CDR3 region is CASKRDGANQPQHF. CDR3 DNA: TGTGCCAGCAAAAGAGATGGAGCGAATCAGCCCCAGCATTTT.